A selection of T cell receptor beta chains follows, all from one sample in a study of blood T cell repertoires in COVID-19. TCRdb's table, derived via immunoSEQ multiplex PCR, lists solely in-frame clones and lacks some. The table records some 150,000 clones, around nine tenths of them present only once. The sequencing input was peripheral blood. The receptors were gathered from a human donor in a cohort sampled during active COVID-19. Each CDR3 is given with its conserved first and last residue. D genes are given only for firm matches. Only part of the rows carry a size: once, few, many, or a class if the clone is expanded.

>TRBV6-6|.|TRBJ1-5|.
TGTGCCAGCAGTTACTCTGGGGGGTATAGCAATCAGCCCCAGCATTTT
CASSYSGGYSNQPQHF
>TRBV4-1|.|TRBJ1-6|.
TGCGCCAGCAGCCAAGATCTCCCGGTGAGGGTAAATTCACCCCTCCACTTT
CASSQDLPVRVNSPLHF
>TRBV4-1|.|TRBJ2-7|TRBD2
TGCGCCAGCGCCGACGTCGGAGGAGCGGGGGAGCAGTACTTC
CASADVGGAGEQYF
>TRBV7-9|.|TRBJ1-2|TRBD1
TGTGCCAGCAGCTTAGCGGAGACCAGGGGGGCCTATGGCTACACCTTC
CASSLAETRGAYGYTF
>TRBV15|.|TRBJ2-5|TRBD1
TGTGCCACCAGCAGAGTTCAAACCCTCGACAGGGACCAAGAGACCCAGTACTTC
CATSRVQTLDRDQETQYF
>TRBV13|.|TRBJ1-6|.
TGTGCCAGCAGCCCCCGGTGGACACAGAATTCACCCCTCCACTTT
CASSPRWTQNSPLHF
>TRBV7-7|.|TRBJ2-5|.
TGTGCCAGCAGCTCCAATCCAGGGCGGCAAGAGACCCAGTACTTC
CASSSNPGRQETQYF
>TRBV7-8|once|TRBJ2-5|.
TGTGCCAGCAGCTTAGCGACGCGGGTTGGTGGAGAGACCCAGTACTTC
CASSLATRVGGETQYF
>TRBV10-3|.|TRBJ1-5|.
TGTGCCATCAGTGATAGTCGGGGGAGCAATCAGCCCCAGCATTTT
CAISDSRGSNQPQHF
>TRBV3-1/TRBV3-2|.|TRBJ1-2|.
TGTGCCAGCAGCCAAGATGGTTACGGGGGTTATGGCTACACCTTC
CASSQDGYGGYGYTF
>TRBV6-5|.|TRBJ2-7|.
TGTGCCAGCAGCCGCGGCGAGGGTGGCTCCTACGAGCAGTACTTC
CASSRGEGGSYEQYF
>TRBV6-5|.|TRBJ1-1|.
TGTGCCAGCAGTTTTACGACAGCCATGAACACTGAAGCTTTCTTT
CASSFTTAMNTEAFF
>TRBV12-2|.|TRBJ2-3|.
TGTGCAAGTCGCTCTAGACTAGCGGTTAAAACAGATACGCAGTATTTT
CASRSRLAVKTDTQYF
>TRBV19|few|TRBJ1-5|TRBD1
TGTGCCAGTAGTAGACAGGGGGTAGGGTTATTTCAGCCCCAGCATTTT
CASSRQGVGLFQPQHF
>TRBV7-8|.|TRBJ2-7|TRBD1
TGTGCCAGCAGCTTAGCGCTCCCCGGGACAGGGAGCTACGAGCAGTACTTC
CASSLALPGTGSYEQYF
>TRBV18|.|TRBJ1-3|.
TGTGCCAGCTCACCAAGCCAGGTGATCTCTGGAAACACCATATATTTT
CASSPSQVISGNTIYF
>TRBV5-1|once|TRBJ2-7|TRBD1
TGCGCCAGCAGCTTCGGACAGGGGGGCGAGCAGTACTTC
CASSFGQGGEQYF
>TRBV7-9|.|TRBJ2-7|TRBD1
TGTGCCAGCAGCTCCAATGACAGGGACTACGAGCAGTACTTC
CASSSNDRDYEQYF
>TRBV5-4|once|TRBJ2-2|TRBD2
TGTGCCAGCAGCTCCGGGACTAGCGGAAGGGGGGAGCTGTTTTTT
CASSSGTSGRGELFF
>TRBV14|.|TRBJ2-7|.
TGTGCCAGCAGACGGCAGGGGAGACACGAGCAGTACTTC
CASRRQGRHEQYF
>TRBV9|.|TRBJ2-7|.
TGTGCCAGCAGCGTAGCCGGCAGGGGTTACGAGCAGTACTTC
CASSVAGRGYEQYF
>TRBV5-1|.|TRBJ2-3|TRBD1
TGCGCCAGCAGCCCTACGGCAGGGACAGGGTGGTATTTT
CASSPTAGTGWYF
>TRBV7-8|once|TRBJ2-3|.
TGTGCCAGCAGCCCACAAACAGATACGCAGTATTTT
CASSPQTDTQYF
>TRBV5-4|once|TRBJ2-1|TRBD2
TGTGCCAGCAGCTTGGAGTTAGCGGGAAACAATGAGCAGTTCTTC
CASSLELAGNNEQFF
>TRBV19|.|TRBJ2-7|.
TGTGCCAGTAGTATACAGGGGAGCTCCTACGAGCAGTACTTC
CASSIQGSSYEQYF
>TRBV19|.|TRBJ2-1|TRBD2
TGTGCCAGTAGTGTCCTCTTAGCGGGGGACAGCAATGAGCAGTTCTTC
CASSVLLAGDSNEQFF